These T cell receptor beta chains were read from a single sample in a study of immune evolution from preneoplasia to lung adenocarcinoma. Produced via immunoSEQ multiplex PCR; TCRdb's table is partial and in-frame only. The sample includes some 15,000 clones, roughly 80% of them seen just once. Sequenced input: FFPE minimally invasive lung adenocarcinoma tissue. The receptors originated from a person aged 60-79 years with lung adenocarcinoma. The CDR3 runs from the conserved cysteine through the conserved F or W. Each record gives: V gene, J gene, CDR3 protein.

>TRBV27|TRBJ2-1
CASSLRTSGGYEQFF
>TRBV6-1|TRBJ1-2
CASSERQTYGYTF
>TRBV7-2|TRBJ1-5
CASSSQGAGQPQHF
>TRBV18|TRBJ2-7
CASSPSRDSYEQYF
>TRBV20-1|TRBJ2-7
CSASREYEQYF
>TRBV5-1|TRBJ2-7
CASKNDLYEQYF
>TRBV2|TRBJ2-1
CVSSGTSGSYNEQFF
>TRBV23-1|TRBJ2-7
CASSQSRSGQGAYEQYF
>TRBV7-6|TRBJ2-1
CASSLAGTSGRVEQFF
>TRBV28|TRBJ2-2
CASSFPLAGGGELFF
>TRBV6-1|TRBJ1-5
CASSEAAGTGGQPQHF
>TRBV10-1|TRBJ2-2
CASSVYGGELFF
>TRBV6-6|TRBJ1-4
CASSRDRGGEKLFF
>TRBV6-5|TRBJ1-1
CASSPDVNTEAFF
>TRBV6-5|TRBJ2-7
CASSVDSAPPDEQYF
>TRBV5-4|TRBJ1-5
CASSLAARAVNQPQHF
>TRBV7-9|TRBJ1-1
CASSPTESLAEAFF
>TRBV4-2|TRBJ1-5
CASSQGDTGEGQPQHF
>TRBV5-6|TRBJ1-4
CASSLGTGAEKLFF
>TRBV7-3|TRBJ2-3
CASSLQPASTDTQYF
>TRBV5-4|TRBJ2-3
CASSLEVAIDTQYF
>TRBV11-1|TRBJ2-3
CASSFLQGASTDTQYF
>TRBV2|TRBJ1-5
CAITTGSNQPQHF
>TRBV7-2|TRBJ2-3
CASSLVVTDTQYF
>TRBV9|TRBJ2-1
CASSVGLDEQFF
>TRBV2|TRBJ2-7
CASSEGTYEQYF
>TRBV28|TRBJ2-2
CASSLVGPNTGELFF
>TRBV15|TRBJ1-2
CATSSSLTTDYGYTF
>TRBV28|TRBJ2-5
CASSLPTGQETQYF
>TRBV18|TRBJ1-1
CASSPPAWTEAFF
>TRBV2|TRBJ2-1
CASNRGSYNEQFF
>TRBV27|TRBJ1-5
CASRRTVSNQPQHF
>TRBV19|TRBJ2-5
CASTDPNGQETQYF
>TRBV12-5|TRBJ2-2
CASGSPWGTTGELFF
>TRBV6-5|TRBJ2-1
CASRQGLAGDEQFF
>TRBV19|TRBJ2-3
CASRDAVPTDTQYF
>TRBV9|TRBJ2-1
CASSAERGAGNREQFF
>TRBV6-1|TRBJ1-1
CASSEFKQTEAFF
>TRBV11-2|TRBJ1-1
CASSLERTVSAFF
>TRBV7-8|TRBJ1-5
CASSSRDRGLSPQHF
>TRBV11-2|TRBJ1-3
CASSLGGYSGNTIYF
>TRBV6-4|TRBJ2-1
CASSLAEDGGNEQFF
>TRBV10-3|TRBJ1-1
CAISVDDRGRAFF
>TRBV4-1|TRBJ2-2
CASSQEHRVAGELFF
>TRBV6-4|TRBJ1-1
CASSLDQQTEAFF
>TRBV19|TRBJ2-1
CASSIGTGVGNEQFF
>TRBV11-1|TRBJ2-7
CASSLGHEQYF
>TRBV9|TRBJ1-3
CASSVAAGPRDTIYF
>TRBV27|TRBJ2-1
CASSLYGTSGTGEQFF
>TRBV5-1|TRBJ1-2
CASSTRTGGNYGYTF